Following are 26 T cell receptor beta chains from one sample sequenced in a study of human T cells and chemical hapten exposure. Described time point: patch test 2, 6 weeks after DPC sensitization. Regarding treatment: therapeutic diphenylcyclopropenone sensitization with weekly scalp DPC. TCRdb called the RACE reads again in MiXCR, with one record for every CDR3 protein. The data hold about 84,000 distinct CDR3 sequences, with 9.5% to 13% observed a single time. The specimen was whole blood, collected in connection with sensitization to the hapten diphenylcyclopropenone (DPC). The receptors stem from a woman in her 30s with alopecia areata. Some clones in this sample may be carry-over from other donors' samples.

This clonotype showed up many times. The chain combines TRBV2 with TRBJ1-2; D is ambiguous. The CDR3 runs to 14 residues. The V gene's germline CDR1 is SNHLY and CDR2 FYNNEI. Trimming took 7 bases from V and 1 from J, leaving 13 bases between them. The CDR3 DNA sequence: TGTGCCAGCAACGTTCCGGACGGTAACTATGGCTACACCTTC. Protein: CASNVPDGNYGYTF.

This clonotype appeared a few times. The chain employs TRBV6-2 or TRBV6-3 and TRBJ2-7; D not resolved. This CDR3 spans 14 amino acids. V was trimmed by 5 bases and J by 0 bases, leaving 11 bases between them. CDR1 is MNHEY, CDR2 SVGEGT, per germline. CDR3 in DNA: TGTGCCAGCAGTATTAAGACCTTCTCCTACGAGCAGTACTTC. Its translation: CASSIKTFSYEQYF.

This clonotype was seen many times. This sequence joins TRBV11-3 and TRBJ2-3, with D perhaps TRBD1 (5 bases). The germline V gene has CDR1 SGHNT and CDR2 YENEEA. The CDR3 sequence is 13 residues long. The V gene lost 8 bases and the J gene lost 0 bases, with 9 bases spanning the gap. The CDR3 here is CASEAGSTDTQYF. In DNA form, the CDR3 reads TGTGCCAGCGAGGCAGGGAGCACAGATACGCAGTATTTT.

The chain has TRBV20-1 and TRBJ2-7; D might be TRBD1 (5 bases). Germline CDR1 and CDR2: DFQATT and SNEGSKA (reference sequence). The CDR3 totals 15 residues. Trimming left V 0 bases short and J 2 bases short, with 14 bases between. CDR3 protein: CSARDYGDSPYEQYF. The CDR3 DNA is TGCAGTGCTAGAGACTACGGTGACAGTCCCTACGAGCAGTACTTC.

This clonotype was recorded at least ten times. The chain carries TRBV5-4 and TRBJ1-1; D is undetermined. V lost 0 bases and J lost 4, with 10 bases in between. Germline CDR1 is SGHNT and CDR2 is YYREEE (reference sequence). CDR3 length equals 14 residues. In DNA, the CDR3 is TGTGCCAGCAGCTTGGGGGCGGGCCTCACTGAAGCTTTCTTT. It translates to CASSLGAGLTEAFF.

As regards this clonotype: A much larger clone differs by one base, so this may be a read error. This rearrangement joins TRBV9 to TRBJ2-3, with D hard to call. Per germline, CDR1 SGDLS and CDR2 YYNGEE. The CDR3 extends over 12 amino acids. The CDR3 region is CTSSYQTDTQYF. Written as DNA, the CDR3 is TGTACCAGCAGCTATCAGACAGATACGCAGTATTTT. The full variable domain, with the rest looked up from reference TRBV9 and TRBJ2-3, is DSGVTQTPKHLITATGQRVTLRCSPRSGDLSVYWYQQSLDQGLQFLIQYYNGEERAKGNILERFSAQQFPDLHSELNLSSLELGDSALYFCTSSYQTDTQYFGPGTRLTVL.

This clonotype showed up many times. CDR3 protein: CASSASGRSNEQFF. The DNA for the CDR3 is TGTGCCAGCTCCGCTAGCGGGAGATCAAATGAGCAGTTCTTC. The chain recombines TRBV6-5 with TRBJ2-1, with 10 nucleotides matching TRBD2. This CDR3 comprises 14 residues. V lost 8 bases and J lost 7; bases outside the gene matches: 8. Germline CDR1 reads MNHEY; CDR2 reads SVGAGI.

This clonotype appeared a few times. V gene TRBV28 combines with J gene TRBJ2-3, with D maybe TRBD2 (5 bases). The V end lost 7 bases, the J end lost 4 bases, and 12 bases lay between the germline ends. CDR3 length: 13 amino acids. Germline CDR1 and CDR2: MDHEN and SYDVKM. CDR3 protein: CASTRTLSDTQYF. The CDR3 DNA reads TGTGCCAGCACCCGGACTCTTTCAGATACGCAGTATTTT.

This clonotype was found many times. At one of its ends the junction is not consistent with the germline gene, which may arise from a read error. The chain uses TRBV30 and TRBJ2-5; the match to TRBD2 covers 7 bases. Per the germline V gene, CDR1 is GTSNPN and CDR2 is SVGIG (reference sequence). The CDR3 extends over 17 amino acids. The CDR3 DNA reads TGTGCCTGGAGTGTACCCCCCTCGGCAGCGGGAAATGGTTATGGGGACTTC. Amino acids: CAWSVPPSAAGNGYGDF.

The chain carries TRBV6-2 or TRBV6-3 and TRBJ2-5; tentatively, D is TRBD2 (5 bases). The CDR3 covers 15 residues. Germline CDR1 MNHEY, CDR2 SVGEGT. Trimming removed 4 bases from V and 1 base from J, with 13 bases in between. Here the CDR3 DNA reads TGTGCCAGCAGTTCCCTCGAGGGTGGCCAAGAGACCCAGTACTTC. Its translation is CASSSLEGGQETQYF.

The V gene is TRBV6-2 or TRBV6-3, the J gene TRBJ2-5; 9 bases align to TRBD2. Germline-derived CDR1 and CDR2 are MNHEY and SVGEGT. The CDR3 loop spans 15 amino acids. With V trimmed by 8 bases and J by 2 bases, 9 bases remained unmatched. Written as DNA, the CDR3 is TGTGCCAGCCGTGGCGGGAGGGCCCGGCAAGAGACCCAGTACTTC. It specifies CASRGGRARQETQYF.

There are a few counts of this clonotype. The V call is TRBV6-5, the J call TRBJ1-6, with D hard to call. This CDR3 contains 12 residues. V lost 4 bases, J lost 7 bases, and 5 bases lay in between. Germline V gene sequence: CDR1 MNHEY, CDR2 SVGAGI. This chain's CDR3 is CASSFTNSPLHF. The CDR3, as DNA: TGTGCCAGCAGTTTCACAAATTCACCCCTCCACTTT.

This clonotype occurred many times. The chain combines TRBV18 with TRBJ1-6; 11 nucleotides align to TRBD1. Germline V gene lookup returns CDR1 KGHSH and CDR2 LQKENI. The V segment lost 1 base and the J segment 9 bases; nucleotides outside the gene matches: 8. There are 17 residues in the CDR3. The DNA of the CDR3 is TGTGCCAGCTCACCACTCCCGGACAGGGGGCACGGTTCACCCCTCCACTTT. It codes for CASSPLPDRGHGSPLHF.

This clonotype was seen repeatedly, ten times or more. The chain couples TRBV11-2 to TRBJ1-2; D is possibly TRBD1 (6 bases). The CDR3 has 14 residues. CDR1 and CDR2 (germline): SGHAT, FQNNGV. V was cut by 1 base and J by 4 bases, with 10 bases left in between. CDR3 residues: CASSLGTGLYGYTF. In DNA form, the CDR3 reads TGTGCCAGCAGCTTAGGAACAGGGCTCTATGGCTACACCTTC.

The rearrangement joins TRBV5-1 to TRBJ2-1; TRBD1 agrees at 12 bases. The CDR3 contains 15 residues. V was pared by 5 bases and J by 6 bases, with 6 bases of the junction left unmatched. Looked up from germline, CDR1 is SGHRS and CDR2 is YFSETQ. In nucleotides, the CDR3 is TGCGCCAGCAGAAGGGGACAGGGGGCGATCAATGAGCAGTTCTTC. Translation gives CASRRGQGAINEQFF. Filled out from reference TRBV5-1 and TRBJ2-1, the complete variable domain reads KAGVTQTPRYLIKTRGQQVTLSCSPISGHRSVSWYQQTPGQGLQFLFEYFSETQRNKGNFPGRFSGRQFSNSRSEMNVSTLELGDSALYLCASRRGQGAINEQFFGPGTRLTVL.

This clonotype was seen only a few times. The DNA of the CDR3 is TGTGCCAGCAGTTTAAATACAGGGGGTAACTATGGCTACACCTTC. Protein: CASSLNTGGNYGYTF. V usage is TRBV28 and J usage is TRBJ1-2; TRBD1 matches at 8 bases. The CDR3 length is 15 residues. Trimming took 2 bases from V and 1 from J; bases not matched to a gene: 3. Germline CDR1 reads MDHEN; CDR2 reads SYDVKM.

This clonotype was seen at least ten times. The rearrangement joins TRBV12-3 or TRBV12-4 to TRBJ2-3; TRBD1 matches 9 bases. The CDR3 length is 14 residues. V lost 7 bases and J lost 6; bases outside the gene matches: 8. The CDR3 region is CASKPGQGLDTQYF. The CDR3 DNA reads as TGTGCCAGCAAGCCGGGACAGGGATTGGATACGCAGTATTTT.

The table lists this clonotype with many counts. The CDR3 loop is CASSVQGYEQYF. CDR3 DNA sequence: TGTGCCAGCAGTGTTCAGGGGTACGAGCAGTACTTC. V is TRBV7-9 and J is TRBJ2-7, with D possibly being TRBD1 (6 bases). The CDR3 contains 12 residues. V was trimmed by 6 bases and J by 4 bases, leaving 10 bases between them. The germline gives CDR1 SEHNR, CDR2 FQNEAQ (reference sequence).

The CDR3 nucleotides are TGTGCCAGCAGCTCGATAGCGGGCACTGCTTCCGAGCAGTACTTC. Protein sequence: CASSSIAGTASEQYF. The genes are TRBV11-3 and TRBJ2-7; the match to TRBD2 covers 7 bases. The J segment lost 6 bases and the V segment lost 4 bases, leaving 12 bases of the junction unmatched. CDR3 length equals 15 residues. Germline assignment: CDR1 SGHNT and CDR2 YENEEA.

Of note for this clonotype: This may be a read error: a much more frequent sequence differs by one nucleotide. This sequence joins TRBV7-2 and TRBJ1-2, with 7 nucleotides matching TRBD1. Germline loops: CDR1 SGHTA, CDR2 FQGNSA. Trimming took 1 base from V and 4 from J; bases not matched to a gene: 6. This CDR3 has 15 amino acids. CDR3 coding DNA: TGTGCCAGCAGCTTAGGTAACAGGGGACTCTATGGCTACACCTTC. Amino acids: CASSLGNRGLYGYTF.

This clonotype came up many times. The CDR3 loop reads CASSWTGGNSPLHF. The CDR3 nucleotides are TGCGCCAGCTCATGGACAGGGGGGAATTCACCCCTCCACTTT. The chain recombines TRBV5-1 with TRBJ1-6, with TRBD1 matching over 10 bases. CDR3 size: 14 residues. Germline assignment: CDR1 SGHRS and CDR2 YFSETQ. V shed 7 bases, J shed 7 bases, and the junction held 5 bases outside the gene matches.

This clonotype was detected ten times or more. The V gene is TRBV7-3, the J gene TRBJ2-2; D is unresolved. Deletions cut 4 bases from V and 3 bases from J, with 3 bases between. From germline, CDR1 is SGHTA and CDR2 FQGTGA. This CDR3 contains 12 residues. The CDR3 DNA is TGTGCCAGCAGCTCGGACACCGGGGAGCTGTTTTTT. Translating gives CASSSDTGELFF.

This clonotype was seen more than once but under ten times. This rearrangement joins TRBV28 to TRBJ1-2, with D uncertain. Between the trimmed V and J ends, which lost 3 bases and 5 bases, there was a span of 7 bases. This CDR3 is 12 amino acids long. Germline V gene data show CDR1 as MDHEN and CDR2 as SYDVKM. The CDR3 DNA follows: TGTGCCAGCAGTTTTAGGCCATATGGCTACACCTTC. It codes for CASSFRPYGYTF.

This clonotype was counted only a few times. This chain links TRBV9 with TRBJ1-2; 7 bases align to TRBD1. Germline V gene lookup returns CDR1 SGDLS and CDR2 YYNGEE. There are 15 residues in the CDR3. Germline trimming cut 4 bases from V and 0 bases from J; bases unmatched to any gene: 6. CDR3 coding DNA: TGTGCCAGCAGCCCGCGACAGGGACCTAACTATGGCTACACCTTC. This encodes CASSPRQGPNYGYTF.

The chain couples TRBV7-2 to TRBJ2-7; 8 nucleotides line up with TRBD2. Germline V gene lookup returns CDR1 SGHTA and CDR2 FQGNSA. The V gene end was trimmed by 4 bases and the J gene end by 2 bases; junction bases not matched to a gene: 7. This CDR3 contains 15 residues. The CDR3 loop is CASSSSSGSTYEQYF. DNA of the CDR3: TGTGCCAGCAGCTCGTCCAGCGGGAGTACCTACGAGCAGTACTTC. The full variable domain, its missing parts supplied by reference TRBV7-2 and TRBJ2-7, is GAGVSQSPSNKVTEKGKDVELRCDPISGHTALYWYRQSLGQGLEFLIYFQGNSAPDKSGLPSDRFSAERTGGSVSTLTIQRTQQEDSAVYLCASSSSSGSTYEQYFGPGTRLTVT.

The table lists this clonotype with many counts. This chain uses TRBV5-4 with TRBJ2-7; D is ambiguous. V gave up 3 bases and J gave up 6 bases, with 10 bases separating them. Germline CDR1 is SGHNT and CDR2 is YYREEE (reference sequence). This CDR3 contains 12 residues. CDR3 nucleotides: TGTGCCAGCAGCTCCTGGTATGGCGAGCAGTACTTC. Amino acid sequence: CASSSWYGEQYF.